One and the same sample provided the 22 T cell receptor beta chains below, sequenced in a study of blood T cells in healthy people across ages. Then a second PCR, running about 6 to 12 cycles, was carried out with a sample-barcoded 5' primer and a J-beta primer mix. Via MiXCR, TCRdb re-called the 5' RACE reads, giving one row per CDR3 protein. The sample yields around 1,500,000 distinct CDR3 sequences, 28% seen once. The specimen sequenced was blood. The receptors shown here come from a woman in her 30s in good health.

This clonotype was counted between two and nine times. The V and J genes are TRBV19 and TRBJ2-1; 7 bases align to TRBD2. V lost 9 bases, J lost 7 bases, and 12 bases stayed unmatched. The CDR3 consists of 14 residues. Germline values: CDR1 LNHDA, CDR2 SQIVND (reference sequence). CDR3 sequence: CASHAAGEVNEQFF. Here the CDR3 DNA reads TGTGCCAGCCACGCGGCGGGAGAGGTAAATGAGCAGTTCTTC.

This clonotype was detected many times. The genes are TRBV5-1 and TRBJ2-6; possible D gene TRBD1, 6 bases. Germline CDR1 SGHRS, CDR2 YFSETQ. CDR3 size: 18 residues. V was trimmed by 2 bases and J by 0 bases, leaving 15 bases between them. The DNA of the CDR3 is TGCGCCAGCAGCTTACCGACAGGTTCGTCCTCTGGGGCCAACGTCCTGACTTTC. It specifies CASSLPTGSSSGANVLTF.

This clonotype was detected ten times or more. The chain employs TRBV9 and TRBJ2-5, with D perhaps TRBD1 (6 bases). Looked up from germline, CDR1 is SGDLS and CDR2 is YYNGEE. This CDR3 comprises 14 residues. The V end lost 2 bases, the J end lost 3 bases, and 11 bases lay between the germline ends. The CDR3 DNA is TGTGCCAGCAGCGTCGACGCAGGGGAAGAGACCCAGTACTTC. Translated: CASSVDAGEETQYF.

This clonotype has only a few counts. The genes are TRBV18 and TRBJ2-6, with D tentatively TRBD1 or TRBD2 (5 bases each). CDR3 length: 18 residues. Looked up from germline, CDR1 is KGHSH and CDR2 is LQKENI. V was clipped by 1 base and J by 0 bases, with 13 bases between them. As DNA, the CDR3 is TGTGCCAGCTCACCACGGGACCCAGGGCACTCTGGGGCCAACGTCCTGACTTTC. This translates into CASSPRDPGHSGANVLTF.

The V and J genes are TRBV24-1 and TRBJ2-4; D remains unclear. With 4 bases removed from V and 15 bases from J, the gap between germline ends came to 12 bases. The CDR3 is 11 residues long. Germline CDR1 reads KGHDR; CDR2 reads SFDVKD. As DNA, the CDR3 is TGTGCCACCAGTGACCTGAGCCAAACGTACTTC. Its translation is CATSDLSQTYF.

This clonotype was picked up a small number of times. The gene calls are TRBV20-1 and TRBJ2-1; tentative D call: TRBD1 (7 bases). The germline V and J ends were trimmed by 5 bases and 10 bases, with 18 bases remaining between them. CDR1 and CDR2 from the germline V gene are DFQATT and SNEGSKA (reference sequence). CDR3 length: 13 amino acids. CDR3 in DNA: TGCAGTGCTCGGGCAGGGGGGAGTGTGGAGCAGTTCTTC. It codes for CSARAGGSVEQFF.

The chain joins TRBV29-1 to TRBJ2-7; D is tentatively TRBD1 or TRBD2 (5 bases each). CDR1 is SQVTM, CDR2 ANQGSEA, per germline. The germline V and J ends were trimmed by 1 base and 3 bases, with 13 bases remaining between them. The length of the CDR3 is 14 residues. The DNA for the CDR3 is TGCAGCGTTGAAGGAGGGGACGGAATCTACGAGCAGTACTTC. Translating gives CSVEGGDGIYEQYF.

This clonotype has ten or more counts. This rearrangement joins TRBV4-1 to TRBJ2-7, with 7 bases aligning to TRBD2. Germline assignment: CDR1 MGHRA and CDR2 YSYEKL. This CDR3 has 16 amino acids. V lost 4 bases, J lost 4 bases, and 13 bases stayed unmatched. The CDR3 region is CASSPERRGSWYEQYF. The CDR3 DNA reads TGCGCCAGCAGCCCAGAAAGGCGCGGGAGTTGGTACGAGCAGTACTTC.

This sequence joins TRBV4-1 and TRBJ1-5, with TRBD1 as a possible D gene (6 bases). CDR1 and CDR2 from the germline V gene are MGHRA and YSYEKL. The V and J ends lost 0 bases and 6 bases respectively, with 12 bases between them. This CDR3 is 15 amino acids long. The CDR3 region is CASSQDLGGLQPQHF. The CDR3, as DNA: TGCGCCAGCAGCCAAGATCTCGGGGGGCTTCAGCCCCAGCATTTT.

This clonotype was observed at least ten times. The chain employs TRBV9 and TRBJ2-5; no clear D. This CDR3 is 15 amino acids long. V dropped 4 bases and J dropped 2 bases, with 15 bases sitting between them. Germline V gene lookup returns CDR1 SGDLS and CDR2 YYNGEE. CDR3 nucleotides: TGTGCCAGCAGCAGGCTGGGTCGCAAACAAGAGACCCAGTACTTC. Translated, it gives CASSRLGRKQETQYF.

The V call is TRBV5-1, the J call TRBJ2-3, with 11 bases aligning to TRBD2. Germline-derived CDR1 and CDR2 are SGHRS and YFSETQ. V was clipped by 0 bases and J by 1 base; unmatched bases: 7. The CDR3 has 18 residues. The chain's CDR3 is CASSLVATSGVRTDTQYF. The DNA for the CDR3 is TGCGCCAGCAGCTTGGTAGCGACTAGCGGGGTGCGCACAGATACGCAGTATTTT. The variable domain in full, completed from reference TRBV5-1 and TRBJ2-3, reads KAGVTQTPRYLIKTRGQQVTLSCSPISGHRSVSWYQQTPGQGLQFLFEYFSETQRNKGNFPGRFSGRQFSNSRSEMNVSTLELGDSALYLCASSLVATSGVRTDTQYFGPGTRLTVL.

There are a few counts of this clonotype. The chain combines TRBV4-1 with TRBJ2-7; 8 bases agree with TRBD1. This CDR3 has 16 amino acids. V was clipped by 2 bases and J by 5 bases; unmatched bases: 11. CDR1 is MGHRA and CDR2 is YSYEKL in the germline V gene. In nucleotides, the CDR3 is TGCGCCAGCAGCCAATACGGACAGGGCACGAGAAACGAGCAGTACTTC. This gives the protein CASSQYGQGTRNEQYF.

V gene TRBV15 combines with J gene TRBJ1-2, with a tentative D call TRBD1 (5 bases). V lost 6 bases and J 2 bases, leaving 16 bases between the germline ends. The CDR3 loop spans 15 amino acids. Germline V gene data show CDR1 as LNHNV and CDR2 as YYDKDF (reference sequence). CDR3 protein: CATSSRTAGNYGYTF. The CDR3 DNA sequence: TGTGCCACCAGTTCCCGGACGGCAGGGAACTATGGCTACACCTTC.

CDR3 in amino acids: CASRRKRDGTDTQYF. CDR3 DNA: TGTGCCAGTAGGAGAAAGCGGGATGGCACAGATACGCAGTATTTT. The J gene is TRBJ2-3, the V gene TRBV19, with 7 bases matching TRBD2. Germline V lookup: CDR1 LNHDA, CDR2 SQIVND (reference sequence). Trimming removed 6 bases from V and 1 base from J; junction bases left unmatched: 7. The CDR3 contains 15 residues.

The chain employs TRBV25-1 and TRBJ2-1; D remains unclear. Looked up from germline, CDR1 is MGHDK and CDR2 is SYGVNS. V lost 6 bases and J 9 bases, leaving 15 bases between the germline ends. The CDR3 contains 13 residues. The CDR3 here is CASRPTSMGEQFF. CDR3 DNA: TGTGCCAGCAGACCCACCTCTATGGGTGAGCAGTTCTTC.

The V and J genes are TRBV7-3 and TRBJ2-1; D may be TRBD1 or TRBD2 (5 bases each). The CDR3 covers 13 residues. The ends were cut back, 5 bases at V and 8 bases at J, with 13 bases in the middle. CDR1 and CDR2 from the germline V gene are SGHTA and FQGTGA. In nucleotides, the CDR3 is TGTGCCAGCAGCGGAATTCTGGGGGATGAGCAGTTCTTC. It translates to CASSGILGDEQFF.

As regards this clonotype: The CDR3 does not end in the conserved phenylalanine or tryptophan, so this is likely a read error. This chain's CDR3 is CASSFGLGNEAFC. CDR3 bases: TGTGCCAGCAGCTTTGGGCTGGGGAATGAAGCTTTCTGT. The chain recombines TRBV7-9 with TRBJ1-1; D uncertain. The CDR3 totals 13 residues. Looked up from germline, CDR1 is SEHNR and CDR2 is FQNEAQ (reference sequence). Trimming took 3 bases from V and 7 from J, leaving 12 bases between them.

CDR3 sequence: CSARDQITSGINEQFF. CDR3 DNA sequence: TGCAGTGCTAGAGATCAGATCACTAGCGGCATAAATGAGCAGTTCTTC. The chain joins TRBV20-1 to TRBJ2-1, with 8 bases identical to TRBD2. Germline lookup yields CDR1 DFQATT and CDR2 SNEGSKA (reference sequence). This CDR3 region has 16 residues. V lost 0 bases to trimming and J lost 7 bases; unmatched junction nucleotides: 11.

Only a few counts were recorded for this clonotype. The rearrangement links TRBV12-3 or TRBV12-4 to TRBJ2-1, with D possibly called TRBD1 or TRBD2 (5 bases each). V was cut by 7 bases and J by 7 bases, with 14 bases left in between. The CDR3 length is 13 residues. CDR3 loop: CASNPGTMNEQFF. The CDR3 DNA reads as TGTGCCAGCAATCCGGGGACGATGAATGAGCAGTTCTTC.

The genes are TRBV12-3 or TRBV12-4 and TRBJ2-1; 7 nucleotides match TRBD1. CDR3 size: 13 residues. Germline trimming cut 5 bases from V and 7 bases from J; bases unmatched to any gene: 5. The CDR3 nucleotides read TGTGCCAGCAGTATGCGACAGGGTAATGAGCAGTTCTTC. It is translated as CASSMRQGNEQFF.

This clonotype showed up just a few times. The rearrangement joins TRBV7-2 to TRBJ2-1, with 12 positions matching TRBD2. Germline assignment: CDR1 SGHTA and CDR2 FQGNSA. The CDR3 runs to 19 residues. With V trimmed by 6 bases and J by 1 base, 13 bases remained unmatched. The CDR3 DNA is TGTGCCAGCAGTTCGAAGGGACTAGCGGGCCCCTCATCCTACAATGAGCAGTTCTTC. Its protein is CASSSKGLAGPSSYNEQFF.

A few counts support this clonotype. The chain is built from TRBV3-1 and TRBJ1-2, with D possibly matching TRBD1 (6 bases). Per germline, CDR1 LGHDT and CDR2 YNNKEL (reference sequence). Trimming removed 0 bases at V and 5 bases at J, with 10 bases between. This CDR3 spans 14 amino acids. This chain's CDR3 is CASSQEDRRYGYTF. CDR3 nucleotides: TGTGCCAGCAGCCAAGAGGACAGACGTTATGGCTACACCTTC.